This entry describes one T cell receptor beta chain. Antigen: not known. The sequence runs out 3 residues before the end of the CDR3; the remainder is reconstructed from the germline J gene. Clones were read by immunoSEQ multiplex PCR, and TCRdb kept only the in-frame ones, dropping some. The sample's table shows approximately 24,000 clones. The sample belongs to a study of T cells in women clearing cervical HPV infection. Study-wide context: Cases were women with histologically confirmed HPV16-related CIN3 or worse, including a couple of invasive cancers. Control women cleared a single incident HPV16 infection within 12 months. For cases, blood was sampled a median around 140 days after lesion detection, interquartile range 90 to 200 days. Study-wide results and caveats: Repertoire richness, not evenness, was significantly elevated in CIN3+ cases versus controls.

The junction had 5 bases not matched to a gene; V was cut back by 5 bases and J by 2 bases. The CDR3 loop spans 14 amino acids. Germline CDR1 SGHRS, CDR2 YFSETQ. The J gene is TRBJ2-7, the V gene TRBV5-1; the match to TRBD2 covers 9 bases. Sequencing was done on a sample of blood buffy coat. The receptor's source is a woman between 18 and 70 years old with a cervical HPV16 infection that either progressed to CIN3+ or cleared (not recorded which). The covered CDR3 bases are TGCGCCAGCAGTATCGCGGGAGGGCCCTACGAG. It specifies CASSIAGGPYE. The full CDR3 reads CASSIAGGPYEQYF.